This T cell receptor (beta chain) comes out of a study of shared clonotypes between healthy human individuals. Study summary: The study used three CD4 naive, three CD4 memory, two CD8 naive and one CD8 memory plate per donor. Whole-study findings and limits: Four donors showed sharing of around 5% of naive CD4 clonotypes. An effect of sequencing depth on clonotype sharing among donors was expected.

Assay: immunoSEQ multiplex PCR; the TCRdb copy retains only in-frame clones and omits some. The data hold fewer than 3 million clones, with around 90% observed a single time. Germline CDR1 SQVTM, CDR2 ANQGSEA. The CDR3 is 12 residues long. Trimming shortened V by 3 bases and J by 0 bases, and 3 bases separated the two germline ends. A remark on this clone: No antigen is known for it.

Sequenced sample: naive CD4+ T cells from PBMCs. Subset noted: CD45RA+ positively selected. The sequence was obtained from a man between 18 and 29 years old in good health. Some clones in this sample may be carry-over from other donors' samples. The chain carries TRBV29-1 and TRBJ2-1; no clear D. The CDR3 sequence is CSVDSSYNEQFF. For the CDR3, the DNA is TGCAGCGTTGACTCCTCCTACAATGAGCAGTTCTTC.